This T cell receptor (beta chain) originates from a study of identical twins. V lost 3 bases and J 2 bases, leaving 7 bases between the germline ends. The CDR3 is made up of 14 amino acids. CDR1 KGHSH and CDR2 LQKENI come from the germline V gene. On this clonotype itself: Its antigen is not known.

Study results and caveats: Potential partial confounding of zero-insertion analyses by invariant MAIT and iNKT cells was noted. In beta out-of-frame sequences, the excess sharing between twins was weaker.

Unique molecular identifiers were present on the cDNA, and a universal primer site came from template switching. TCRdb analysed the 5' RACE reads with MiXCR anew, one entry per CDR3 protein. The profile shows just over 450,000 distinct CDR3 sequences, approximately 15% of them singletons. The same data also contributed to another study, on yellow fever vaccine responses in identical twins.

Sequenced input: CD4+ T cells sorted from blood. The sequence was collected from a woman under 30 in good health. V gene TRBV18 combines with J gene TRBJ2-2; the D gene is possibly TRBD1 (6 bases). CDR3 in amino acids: CASSPDRNTGELFF. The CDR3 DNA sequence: TGTGCCAGCTCACCGGACAGAAACACCGGGGAGCTGTTTTTT. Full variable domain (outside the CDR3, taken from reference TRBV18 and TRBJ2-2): NAGVMQNPRHLVRRRGQEARLRCSPMKGHSHVYWYRQLPEEGLKFMVYLQKENIIDESGMPKERFSAEFPKEGPSILRIQQVVRGDSAAYFCASSPDRNTGELFFGEGSRLTVL.